Below, 30 T cell receptor beta chains from the same sample are listed, as sequenced in a study of CXCR3-negative and CXCR3-positive naive CD8 T cells. Researchers prepared the TRB cDNA libraries using 5' RACE with UMI labels. TCRdb re-called the 5' RACE reads and catalogs CDR3 proteins one per entry, DNA excluded. The sample spans 30,000 to 40,000 distinct CDR3 sequences; the ten largest clones claim approximately 14%. Material: memory CD8+ T cells from blood. The source of these receptors is a human donor in good health. Some clones in this sample may be carry-over from other donors' samples.

The rearrangement links TRBV7-2 to TRBJ2-1; TCRdb gives TRBD2 as the D gene, but with no DNA this cannot be confirmed. The CDR3 spans 16 residues. CDR1 and CDR2 from the germline V gene are SGHTA and FQGNSA. The CDR3 loop is CASSWALAGTYNEQFF.

The chain carries TRBV29-1 and TRBJ2-5; absent DNA, TCRdb's TRBD1 call cannot be checked. The CDR3 contains 14 residues. Germline CDR1 and CDR2: SQVTM and ANQGSEA. CDR3 region: CSVSERGLIETQYF.

The gene calls are TRBV4-1 and TRBJ2-7; TCRdb's assignment of TRBD1 cannot be checked, as there is no DNA. The CDR3 is 17 amino acids. Looked up from germline, CDR1 is MGHRA and CDR2 is YSYEKL. CDR3 residues: CASSHLPGQGSTYEQYF.

The chain has TRBV12-3 or TRBV12-4 and TRBJ1-4; TCRdb's assignment of TRBD1 cannot be checked, as there is no DNA. The CDR3 runs to 14 residues. The CDR3 loop reads CASSLPGINEKLFF.

The chain uses TRBV11-3 and TRBJ2-5; TCRdb names TRBD2, which stays unverified in the absence of DNA. The CDR3 is 13 residues long. Germline CDR1 and CDR2: SGHNT and YENEEA. CDR3 amino acids: CASSRTQAETQYF. Drawing the rest from reference TRBV11-3 and TRBJ2-5, the complete variable domain is EAGVVQSPRYKIIEKKQPVAFWCNPISGHNTLYWYLQNLGQGPELLIRYENEEAVDDSQLPKDRFSAERLKGVDSTLKIQPAELGDSAVYLCASSRTQAETQYFGPGTRLLVL.

This chain links TRBV4-3 with TRBJ2-7; TCRdb returns TRBD1, unconfirmable since there is no DNA. CDR3 length: 15 amino acids. Per the germline V gene, CDR1 is LGHNA and CDR2 is YSLEER. The CDR3 spells CASSPGHQLSYEQYF.

The chain links TRBV9 to TRBJ1-5; TCRdb's D gene call, TRBD1, goes unchecked for lack of DNA. Germline CDR1 reads SGDLS; CDR2 reads YYNGEE. The CDR3 consists of 15 residues. The CDR3 loop is CASSVDQGDNQPQHF.

CDR3: CASSPDRGVYYEQYF. V is TRBV12-3 or TRBV12-4 and J is TRBJ2-7; TCRdb proposes TRBD1, but this gene call is untestable without DNA. The CDR3 is 15 amino acids.

The V call is TRBV20-1, the J call TRBJ1-2; as DNA is missing, the TRBD1 call by TCRdb cannot be tested. Per germline, CDR1 DFQATT and CDR2 SNEGSKA (reference sequence). This CDR3 comprises 18 residues. The CDR3 region is CSARDLGWGALPNYGYTF.

The chain is built from TRBV20-1 and TRBJ2-7. Germline V gene data show CDR1 as DFQATT and CDR2 as SNEGSKA (reference sequence). The CDR3 is 13 amino acids. The CDR3 loop is CSAKWTETYEQYF.

J is TRBJ2-1 and V is TRBV20-1; the D gene TCRdb calls, TRBD2, cannot be checked with no DNA. CDR1 is DFQATT and CDR2 is SNEGSKA in the germline V gene (reference sequence). The CDR3 has 13 amino acids. The CDR3 region is CSARVSGGEWQFF.

V and J are TRBV5-1 and TRBJ2-7; TCRdb picks TRBD1, but there is no DNA to check that call. CDR1 and CDR2 from the germline V gene are SGHRS and YFSETQ. CDR3 length: 13 amino acids. The CDR3 protein is CASSSMDGDEQYF.

This chain uses TRBV6-1 with TRBJ2-1; TCRdb indicates TRBD1, and absent DNA this call remains unverified. The CDR3 extends over 14 amino acids. Germline CDR1 reads MNHNS; CDR2 reads SASEGT. CDR3 sequence reads: CASSDRTGYNEQFF.

The gene calls are TRBV4-1 and TRBJ1-5. Per germline, CDR1 MGHRA and CDR2 YSYEKL. The CDR3 is 14 residues long. This CDR3 is CASSQGTGYQPQHF.

The chain is built from TRBV9 and TRBJ2-3; TCRdb lists TRBD2, though no DNA is available to test this call. Germline-derived CDR1 and CDR2 are SGDLS and YYNGEE. This CDR3 comprises 15 residues. The CDR3 loop is CASSEAGTNTDTQYF.

V usage is TRBV28 and J usage is TRBJ1-1. The CDR3 is made up of 15 amino acids. CDR1 MDHEN and CDR2 SYDVKM come from the germline V gene. This CDR3 is CATLGDWWRNTEAFF.

V and J are TRBV29-1 and TRBJ1-1; the TCRdb call, TRBD1, lacks DNA for checking. The CDR3 has 12 residues. Germline V gene lookup returns CDR1 SQVTM and CDR2 ANQGSEA. The CDR3 is CSAPGPNTEAFF.

The chain combines TRBV20-1 with TRBJ2-7. Germline V gene sequence: CDR1 DFQATT, CDR2 SNEGSKA (reference sequence). This CDR3 comprises 12 residues. CDR3 sequence reads: CSANVYSYEQYF.

The CDR3: CASSFLQGYEQYF. The rearrangement joins TRBV12-3 or TRBV12-4 to TRBJ2-7; TCRdb lists TRBD1, though no DNA is available to test this call. This CDR3 has 13 residues.

By frequency, this clonotype is medium-sized. The rearrangement links TRBV25-1 to TRBJ2-2; TCRdb's D call of TRBD1 is untestable without DNA. CDR3 length equals 14 residues. Germline loops: CDR1 MGHDK, CDR2 SYGVNS. CDR3 sequence reads: CASSDYVGAGELFF. Together with reference TRBV25-1 and TRBJ2-2, the CDR3 gives the full variable domain: EADIYQTPRYLVIGTGKKITLECSQTMGHDKMYWYQQDPGMELHLIHYSYGVNSTEKGDLSSESTVSRIRTEHFPLTLESARPSHTSQYLCASSDYVGAGELFFGEGSRLTVL.

The gene calls are TRBV28 and TRBJ2-7; TCRdb gives TRBD1 as the D gene, but with no DNA this cannot be confirmed. The CDR3 spans 15 residues. Germline V lookup: CDR1 MDHEN, CDR2 SYDVKM. CDR3: CASSRQGTAVYEQYF.

The chain is built from TRBV5-1 and TRBJ1-5. The CDR3 totals 14 residues. Germline-derived CDR1 and CDR2 are SGHRS and YFSETQ. CDR3 in amino acids: CASSLEVGNQPQHF.

The chain employs TRBV27 and TRBJ2-1; no DNA is available, so the TRBD1 call from TCRdb remains unchecked. The CDR3 has 17 residues. Germline CDR1 is MNHEY and CDR2 is SMNVEV (reference sequence). CDR3 region: CASSSSPPGQLYNEQFF.

This clonotype counts as medium-sized (0.01 to 0.1%) by frequency. The CDR3 loop is CASSFSSIYEQYF. This sequence joins TRBV7-9 and TRBJ2-7. The CDR3 is 13 residues long. The germline CDR1 and CDR2 sequences are SEHNR and FQNEAQ (reference sequence).

J is TRBJ2-5 and V is TRBV10-3. Germline V lookup: CDR1 ENHRY, CDR2 SYGVKD. The CDR3 length is 13 residues. The CDR3 reads CAISESFGWTQYF.

This chain joins TRBV23-1 and TRBJ2-3; absent DNA, TCRdb's TRBD1 call cannot be checked. TRBV23-1 is identified as an open reading frame with a role that is uncertain. This CDR3 region has 16 residues. The chain's CDR3 is CAETEATGGRTDTQYF.

This rearrangement joins TRBV24-1 to TRBJ2-7; with no DNA, the TCRdb D assignment of TRBD1 cannot be verified. Germline CDR1 and CDR2: KGHDR and SFDVKD. The CDR3 is 15 amino acids. The CDR3 loop reads CATSDVRDRGYEQYF.

The rearrangement joins TRBV6-2 or TRBV6-3 to TRBJ2-2; absent DNA, TCRdb's TRBD2 call cannot be checked. The germline CDR1 and CDR2 sequences are MNHEY and SVGEGT. The CDR3 covers 16 residues. CDR3 sequence reads: CASSYMTSGGAGELFF.

The chain employs TRBV5-5 and TRBJ2-7; the TRBD2 assignment by TCRdb is unverifiable without DNA. This CDR3 contains 15 residues. Looked up from germline, CDR1 is SGHKS and CDR2 is YYEKEE (reference sequence). CDR3: CASSFSSGVNYEQYF.

In terms of frequency, this clonotype is large. V gene TRBV10-3 combines with J gene TRBJ2-7. Germline V gene data show CDR1 as ENHRY and CDR2 as SYGVKD. The CDR3 runs 15 residues. CDR3 sequence: CAISDPETQSVEQYF.